The 30 T cell receptor beta chains reported below all come from one sample, sequenced in a study of shared clonotypes between healthy human individuals. Assay used: immunoSEQ multiplex PCR; TCRdb lists only in-frame clones, some missing. The sample has about 2.4 million clones, 93% seen once; the top ten hold approximately 0.35%. Sequencing was carried out using naive CD4+ T cells from PBMCs. The subset: CD45RA+ positively selected. These receptors were obtained from a man younger than 35 in good health. Some clones in this sample may be carry-over from other donors' samples.

V usage is TRBV6-1 and J usage is TRBJ2-7; 7 positions match TRBD1. Per the germline V gene, CDR1 is MNHNS and CDR2 is SASEGT. V gave up 5 bases and J gave up 6 bases; unmatched junction bases: 7. The CDR3 runs to 13 residues. In nucleotides, the CDR3 is TGTGCCAGCAGTAAGACAGGGAACGGCGAGCAGTACTTC. It specifies CASSKTGNGEQYF.

About this clone itself: The sample holds other DNA sequences that translate to the same CDR3. The chain uses TRBV18 and TRBJ2-3; D not certain. Trimming took 3 bases from V and 3 from J, leaving 7 bases between them. The CDR3 extends over 13 amino acids. Germline lookup yields CDR1 KGHSH and CDR2 LQKENI. CDR3 sequence (DNA): TGTGCCAGCTCACCGGCCCAAACAGATACGCAGTATTTT. It encodes CASSPAQTDTQYF.

Points on this clone: A junction end diverges from the germline sequence, so it may reflect a read error. The J gene is TRBJ1-2, the V gene TRBV10-3; D is unclear. The CDR3 runs 14 residues. Looked up from germline, CDR1 is ENHRY and CDR2 is SYGVKD. CDR3 in DNA: TGTGCCAGCAGTTTCGTCGACCAGGTGGGGAGTTACACCTTC. Protein: CASSFVDQVGSYTF.

The V call is TRBV5-1, the J call TRBJ2-3, with a weak D call TRBD2 (6 bases). CDR3 size: 14 residues. Germline-derived CDR1 and CDR2 are SGHRS and YFSETQ. V gave up 6 bases and J gave up 4 bases, with 15 bases separating them. The CDR3, as DNA: TGCGCCAGCACCCCGGGACTCCCGGCAGATACGCAGTATTTT. The encoded protein is CASTPGLPADTQYF.

The rearrangement joins TRBV28 to TRBJ2-1; 7 bases line up with TRBD2. Germline CDR1 and CDR2: MDHEN and SYDVKM. V shed 7 bases, J shed 7 bases, and the junction held 16 bases outside the gene matches. The CDR3 is 16 amino acids. CDR3 protein: CASTLGGSNSRNEQFF. CDR3 bases: TGTGCCAGCACCCTTGGCGGGAGTAACTCTCGTAATGAGCAGTTCTTC. Complete variable domain (other parts from reference TRBV28 and TRBJ2-1): DVKVTQSSRYLVKRTGEKVFLECVQDMDHENMFWYRQDPGLGLRLIYFSYDVKMKEKGDIPEGYSVSREKKERFSLILESASTNQTSMYLCASTLGGSNSRNEQFFGPGTRLTVL.

The chain employs TRBV5-5 and TRBJ1-5; D is possibly TRBD1 (5 bases). V lost 0 bases, J lost 6 bases, and 13 bases lay in between. The CDR3 consists of 15 residues. Germline V CDR1 and CDR2: SGHKS, YYEKEE (reference sequence). CDR3 protein: CASSLGSGHSQPQHF. CDR3 bases: TGTGCCAGCAGCTTGGGGTCAGGGCATTCTCAGCCCCAGCATTTT.

V and J are TRBV7-3 and TRBJ2-2, with D hard to call. CDR1 and CDR2 from the germline V gene are SGHTA and FQGTGA. The CDR3 has 15 residues. The ends were cut back, 2 bases at V and 1 base at J, with 8 bases in the middle. The CDR3, as DNA: TGTGCCAGCAGCTTAGGCGCAGAGAACACCGGGGAGCTGTTTTTT. Protein: CASSLGAENTGELFF.

V is TRBV5-1 and J is TRBJ2-5, with 7 positions matching TRBD1. The CDR3 contains 16 residues. The junction had 9 bases not matched to a gene; V was cut back by 0 bases and J by 4 bases. Germline values: CDR1 SGHRS, CDR2 YFSETQ. The CDR3 DNA reads TGCGCCAGCAGCTTGGGGTCACAGGGGCTGGGAGAGACCCAGTACTTC. Encoded protein: CASSLGSQGLGETQYF.

The chain uses TRBV18 and TRBJ2-1; D gene uncertain. Trimming pared 3 bases from V and 0 bases from J, leaving 15 bases between. CDR1 and CDR2 (germline): KGHSH, LQKENI. The CDR3 sequence is 17 residues long. The CDR3 sequence: CASSPMGSQSSYNEQFF. Written as DNA, the CDR3 is TGTGCCAGCTCACCGATGGGCTCCCAGAGCTCCTACAATGAGCAGTTCTTC.

This clone has a single count. The rearrangement links TRBV6-6 to TRBJ1-1, with D uncertain. The CDR3 loop spans 13 amino acids. Between the trimmed V and J ends, which lost 9 bases and 3 bases, there was a span of 14 bases. Germline assignment: CDR1 MNHNY and CDR2 SVGAGI (reference sequence). DNA of the CDR3: TGTGCCAGTATCGGGGTGCGCGACACTGAAGCTTTCTTT. Translated: CASIGVRDTEAFF.

The CDR3 sequence is CATSRAQGLNEKLFF. The CDR3, as DNA: TGTGCCACCAGCAGAGCGCAGGGACTGAATGAAAAACTGTTTTTT. The V and J genes are TRBV15 and TRBJ1-4, with a tentative D call TRBD1 (5 bases). In germline, CDR1 is LNHNV, CDR2 YYDKDF (reference sequence). The V gene lost 1 base and the J gene lost 5 bases, with 11 bases spanning the gap. There are 15 residues in the CDR3.

On this clone itself: This sequence may be a read error, since a much larger clone differs from it by one base. Other DNA sequences in the same sample also yield this CDR3. The rearrangement links TRBV28 to TRBJ1-5; D uncertain. Trimming took 1 base from V and 0 from J, leaving 1 base between them. Germline V gives CDR1 MDHEN, CDR2 SYDVKM. The CDR3 sequence is 13 residues long. The CDR3 loop is CASSLYSNQPQHF. The CDR3 region has the DNA TGTGCCAGCAGTTTATATAGCAATCAGCCCCAGCATTTT.

This clone was found once. V gene TRBV5-1 combines with J gene TRBJ2-7; weak D call: TRBD2 (6 bases). The CDR3 contains 16 residues. V dropped 0 bases and J dropped 0 bases, with 13 bases sitting between them. CDR1 is SGHRS and CDR2 is YFSETQ in the germline V gene. The CDR3 spells CASSLEAGDLSYEQYF. CDR3 nucleotides: TGCGCCAGCAGCTTGGAAGCGGGCGATCTCTCCTACGAGCAGTACTTC.

The chain is built from TRBV19 and TRBJ2-2; 11 bases are a match to TRBD2. The V gene's germline CDR1 is LNHDA and CDR2 SQIVND (reference sequence). The CDR3 is 20 amino acids. The V segment lost 6 bases and the J segment 4 bases; nucleotides outside the gene matches: 19. The CDR3 here is CASSPARLAGGGFGTGELFF. In nucleotides, the CDR3 is TGTGCCAGTAGCCCCGCTCGGCTAGCGGGAGGTGGATTTGGCACCGGGGAGCTGTTTTTT.

This clone was picked up a small number of times. This chain links TRBV10-2 with TRBJ2-7; 9 positions match TRBD2. After removal of 2 bases from V and 2 bases from J, the junction contained 4 bases not matched to a gene. The CDR3 contains 15 residues. Per the germline V gene, CDR1 is WSHSY and CDR2 is SAAADI. CDR3 region: CASSEQLAGPYEQYF. As DNA, the CDR3 is TGCGCCAGCAGTGAGCAACTAGCGGGTCCCTACGAGCAGTACTTC.

The chain uses TRBV10-3 and TRBJ1-2; D is possibly TRBD1 (5 bases). V dropped 10 bases and J dropped 7 bases, with 10 bases sitting between them. Germline CDR1 is ENHRY and CDR2 is SYGVKD. The CDR3 has 10 residues. The CDR3 sequence: CATQGAGYTF. The CDR3 region has the DNA TGTGCCACCCAGGGTGCTGGCTACACCTTC.

This chain joins TRBV6-5 and TRBJ1-1, with no clear D. Per the germline V gene, CDR1 is MNHEY and CDR2 is SVGAGI. V lost 7 bases and J lost 4, with 19 bases in between. The CDR3 contains 15 residues. The CDR3 DNA follows: TGTGCCAGCATTAGAGCGGGTGGCTCTGGCACTGAAGCTTTCTTT. Translating gives CASIRAGGSGTEAFF.

This clone was found once. V gene TRBV29-1 combines with J gene TRBJ2-1, with 8 positions matching TRBD2. The CDR3 runs 14 residues. In germline, CDR1 is SQVTM, CDR2 ANQGSEA. V trimming: 7 bases; J trimming: 4 bases; junction bases outside the gene matches: 9. CDR3 residues: CSGGEVAGYNEQFF. CDR3 bases: TGCAGCGGGGGCGAGGTAGCGGGGTACAATGAGCAGTTCTTC.

CDR3 loop: CASSQGGWGNQPQHF. Written as DNA, the CDR3 is TGTGCCAGCAGCCAAGGGGGATGGGGCAATCAGCCCCAGCATTTT. The chain links TRBV7-8 to TRBJ1-5; a weak D match, TRBD1 (6 bases). Germline CDR1 is SGHVS and CDR2 is FQNEAQ. The CDR3 length is 15 residues. V lost 5 bases and J lost 2, with 13 bases in between.

This clone came up once. The chain uses TRBV11-3 and TRBJ2-7; D is undetermined. Per germline, CDR1 SGHNT and CDR2 YENEEA. Trimming took off 5 bases at V and 3 bases at J, with 11 bases between the two ends. This CDR3 region has 13 residues. CDR3 coding DNA: TGTGCCAGCAGCCTGGACGGAGACTACGAGCAGTACTTC. This gives the protein CASSLDGDYEQYF.

The chain carries TRBV10-3 and TRBJ2-7, with D maybe TRBD2 (5 bases). Germline CDR1 ENHRY, CDR2 SYGVKD. V lost 7 bases and J lost 0, with 7 bases in between. CDR3 length: 12 residues. CDR3 sequence (DNA): TGTGCCATCATGGGGAGCTCCTACGAGCAGTACTTC. Its translation: CAIMGSSYEQYF.

CDR3 bases: TGTGCCAGCAGCTTAACGGGCGGAGCTTACTACAATGAGCAGTTCTTC. Protein: CASSLTGGAYYNEQFF. The chain links TRBV7-3 to TRBJ2-1; the D is unclear. The CDR3 runs 16 residues. Germline V gene sequence: CDR1 SGHTA, CDR2 FQGTGA. V gave up 0 bases and J gave up 3 bases, with 12 bases separating them.

This chain connects TRBV7-8 to TRBJ2-2; no reliable D call. V was pared by 9 bases and J by 4 bases, with 21 bases between. CDR3 length equals 16 residues. Germline V CDR1 and CDR2: SGHVS, FQNEAQ. The CDR3 is CASITQAGLRTGELFF. The DNA for the CDR3 is TGTGCCAGTATAACCCAAGCAGGTCTCCGCACCGGGGAGCTGTTTTTT.

A note on this clone: Other DNA sequences in this sample translate to the same CDR3. V usage is TRBV21-1 and J usage is TRBJ2-7. TRBV21-1 is flagged as a pseudogene. The CDR3 spans 12 residues. CDR3 sequence reads: CASSKGPYEQYF. In DNA form, the CDR3 reads TGTGCCAGCAGCAAAGGCCCCTACGAGCAGTACTTC.

The gene calls are TRBV7-3 and TRBJ2-7, with D perhaps TRBD1 (6 bases). This CDR3 has 18 residues. Germline V CDR1 and CDR2: SGHTA, FQGTGA. The V and J ends lost 3 bases and 3 bases respectively, with 24 bases between them. Written as DNA, the CDR3 is TGTGCCAGCAGCTTTCCAGGGGTCTTCGCCCAACTACACTACGAGCAGTACTTC. It is translated as CASSFPGVFAQLHYEQYF.

The rearrangement joins TRBV5-8 to TRBJ1-2; no clear D. This CDR3 has 14 amino acids. V shed 3 bases and J shed 4 bases, with 13 bases lying between them. Germline V gene data show CDR1 as SGHTS and CDR2 as YDEGEE. The CDR3 sequence is CASSSGTRLYGYTF. The CDR3 DNA reads TGTGCCAGCAGCTCAGGTACACGGCTCTATGGCTACACCTTC.

V gene TRBV5-1 combines with J gene TRBJ1-1; D unclear. The CDR3 loop spans 14 amino acids. The V end was cut by 0 bases, the J end by 1 base, with 7 bases between. The V gene's germline CDR1 is SGHRS and CDR2 YFSETQ. The CDR3: CASSLAMANTEAFF. The CDR3 DNA reads as TGCGCCAGCAGCTTGGCCATGGCGAACACTGAAGCTTTCTTT.

V gene TRBV14 combines with J gene TRBJ2-1; D might be TRBD2 (6 bases). Germline-derived CDR1 and CDR2 are SGHDN and FVKESK. The V gene lost 1 base and the J gene lost 14 bases, with 9 bases spanning the gap. The length of the CDR3 is 11 residues. The chain's CDR3 is CASSQGRVEFF. CDR3 DNA sequence: TGTGCCAGCAGCCAAGGGAGGGTTGAGTTCTTC.

The CDR3 here is CASRRGTISYEQYF. Here the CDR3 DNA reads TGTGCCAGCAGACGCGGGACTATCTCCTACGAGCAGTACTTC. The genes are TRBV6-5 and TRBJ2-7; 7 bases match TRBD2. J lost 0 bases, V lost 6 bases, and 5 bases had no gene match. Germline V lookup: CDR1 MNHEY, CDR2 SVGAGI. CDR3 length equals 14 residues.

V usage is TRBV4-1 and J usage is TRBJ1-2; 7 nucleotides agree with TRBD1. V lost 1 base to trimming and J lost 0 bases; unmatched junction nucleotides: 8. The length of the CDR3 is 17 residues. Germline loops: CDR1 MGHRA, CDR2 YSYEKL. CDR3 DNA sequence: TGCGCCAGCAGCCAAGTGGCCGGGACAGACGCTAACTATGGCTACACCTTC. This gives the protein CASSQVAGTDANYGYTF.